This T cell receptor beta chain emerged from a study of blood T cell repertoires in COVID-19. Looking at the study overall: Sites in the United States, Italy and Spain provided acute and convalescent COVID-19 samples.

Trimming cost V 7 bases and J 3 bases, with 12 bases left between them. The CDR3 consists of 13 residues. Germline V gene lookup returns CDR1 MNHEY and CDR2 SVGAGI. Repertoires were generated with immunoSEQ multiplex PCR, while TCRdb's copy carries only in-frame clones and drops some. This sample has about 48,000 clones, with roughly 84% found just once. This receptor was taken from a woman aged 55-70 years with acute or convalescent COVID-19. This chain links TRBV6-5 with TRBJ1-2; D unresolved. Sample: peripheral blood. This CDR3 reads CASTRGIDYGYTF. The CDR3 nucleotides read TGTGCCAGCACCCGGGGAATTGACTATGGCTACACCTTC.